This entry lists 25 T cell receptor beta chains sequenced from one sample in a study of cytomegalovirus exposure and HLA in healthy donors. TCRdb keeps only in-frame clones here, not all; method: immunoSEQ multiplex PCR. The data contain tens of thousands of clones, roughly 83% of them singletons. Sequencing was carried out using PBMCs. The receptors originated from a woman aged 18-29 years in good health and CMV-seropositive.

The chain combines TRBV5-1 with TRBJ2-2, with no clear D. In germline, CDR1 is SGHRS, CDR2 YFSETQ. Trimming pared 7 bases from V and 2 bases from J, leaving 15 bases between. The CDR3 contains 15 residues. This CDR3 reads CASDPGASNTGELFF. CDR3 nucleotide sequence: TGCGCCAGCGACCCCGGAGCCAGCAACACCGGGGAGCTGTTTTTT.

This chain connects TRBV4-3 to TRBJ2-6; 10 nucleotides match TRBD2. CDR3 length equals 21 residues. After removal of 0 bases from V and 0 bases from J, the junction contained 11 bases not matched to a gene. Germline CDR1 is LGHNA and CDR2 is YSLEER. CDR3 sequence: CASSQEGLNERGGSGANVLTF. CDR3 in DNA: TGCGCCAGCAGCCAAGAGGGGTTGAACGAGCGGGGGGGCTCTGGGGCCAACGTCCTGACTTTC.

The chain is built from TRBV27 and TRBJ1-3; D unresolved. The CDR3 extends over 15 amino acids. Trimming took off 2 bases at V and 0 bases at J, with 8 bases between the two ends. The germline V gene has CDR1 MNHEY and CDR2 SMNVEV (reference sequence). The CDR3 here is CASSLNYPSGNTIYF. CDR3 DNA: TGTGCCAGCAGTTTAAACTACCCCTCTGGAAACACCATATATTTT.

In its sample, this clone was seen a few times. The CDR3 DNA sequence: TGTGCCAGCAGTGAAGACCAGGGAAACTATGGCTACACCTTC. It yields the protein CASSEDQGNYGYTF. The V and J genes are TRBV2 and TRBJ1-2; a weak D match, TRBD1 (5 bases). Germline loops: CDR1 SNHLY, CDR2 FYNNEI. The CDR3 sequence is 14 residues long. Trimming left V 1 base short and J 2 bases short, with 8 bases between. The full variable domain, with the rest looked up from reference TRBV2 and TRBJ1-2, is EPEVTQTPSHQVTQMGQEVILRCVPISNHLYFYWYRQILGQKVEFLVSFYNNEISEKSEIFDDQFSVERPDGSNFTLKIRSTKLEDSAMYFCASSEDQGNYGYTFGSGTRLTVV.

V and J are TRBV18 and TRBJ2-2; D perhaps matches TRBD1 (5 bases). Trimming left V 1 base short and J 6 bases short, with 12 bases between. Per the germline V gene, CDR1 is KGHSH and CDR2 is LQKENI. The CDR3 is 15 residues long. The CDR3 loop is CASSPRQGTAGELFF. The CDR3 DNA follows: TGTGCCAGCTCACCACGGCAGGGTACGGCCGGGGAGCTGTTTTTT. Full variable domain (missing parts from reference TRBV18 and TRBJ2-2): NAGVMQNPRHLVRRRGQEARLRCSPMKGHSHVYWYRQLPEEGLKFMVYLQKENIIDESGMPKERFSAEFPKEGPSILRIQQVVRGDSAAYFCASSPRQGTAGELFFGEGSRLTVL.

This clone was seen many times. The chain is built from TRBV4-2 and TRBJ1-6, with 7 bases that match TRBD1. The CDR3 runs to 15 residues. The V segment lost 6 bases and the J segment 6 bases; nucleotides outside the gene matches: 8. Germline CDR1 LGHNA, CDR2 YNFKEQ. CDR3 nucleotides: TGTGCCAGCAGGATTGACAGGGCGAGTAATTCACCCCTCCACTTT. Its translation is CASRIDRASNSPLHF.

This clone was observed once. This chain links TRBV20-1 with TRBJ1-1, with unresolved D. CDR1 and CDR2 (germline): DFQATT, SNEGSKA (reference sequence). Trimming cost V 3 bases and J 6 bases, with 5 bases left between them. This CDR3 has 10 residues. This chain's CDR3 is CSAREAEAFF. CDR3 in DNA: TGCAGTGCTAGGGAGGCTGAAGCTTTCTTT.

This clone was seen a single time. The V gene is TRBV4-2, the J gene TRBJ2-5; TRBD2 aligns across 10 bases. J lost 4 bases, V lost 0 bases, and 8 bases had no gene match. The germline V gene has CDR1 LGHNA and CDR2 YNFKEQ. This CDR3 is built from 17 residues. This chain's CDR3 is CASSQEGSGGPGETQYF. The CDR3 DNA follows: TGTGCCAGCAGCCAAGAGGGTAGCGGGGGGCCAGGAGAGACCCAGTACTTC.

The genes are TRBV6-5 and TRBJ2-5; D is possibly TRBD1 (6 bases). Germline V gene sequence: CDR1 MNHEY, CDR2 SVGAGI. Trimming left V 6 bases short and J 2 bases short, with 13 bases between. The CDR3 runs 14 residues. CDR3 amino acids: CASRRRQAQETQYF. The CDR3 region has the DNA TGTGCCAGCAGACGGCGACAGGCTCAAGAGACCCAGTACTTC.

V and J are TRBV5-5 and TRBJ1-6, with D possibly TRBD1 on 6 matching bases. The V end was cut by 0 bases, the J end by 3 bases, with 13 bases between. The CDR3 consists of 17 residues. Germline V CDR1 and CDR2: SGHKS, YYEKEE (reference sequence). In DNA, the CDR3 is TGTGCCAGCAGCTTGGATGGGACATCAAACTATAATTCACCCCTCCACTTT. It specifies CASSLDGTSNYNSPLHF.

This clone was seen only a few times. The J gene is TRBJ2-7, the V gene TRBV5-1; D is perhaps TRBD1 (6 bases). Trimming took 3 bases from V and 6 from J, leaving 10 bases between them. The CDR3 runs 12 residues. Germline CDR1 reads SGHRS; CDR2 reads YFSETQ. The CDR3 reads CASSSQGGEQYF. CDR3 DNA: TGCGCCAGCAGCTCCCAAGGGGGCGAGCAGTACTTC.

The chain recombines TRBV4-2 with TRBJ1-2; tentatively, D is TRBD1 (6 bases). CDR3 size: 17 residues. Looked up from germline, CDR1 is LGHNA and CDR2 is YNFKEQ. V shed 0 bases and J shed 5 bases, with 19 bases lying between them. DNA for the CDR3: TGTGCCAGCAGCCAAGAAGGGCAGGGGAAGGGTCGGTATGGCTACACCTTC. This translates into CASSQEGQGKGRYGYTF.

The V and J genes are TRBV18 and TRBJ2-7; 9 bases fit TRBD1. Germline CDR1 KGHSH, CDR2 LQKENI. After removal of 6 bases from V and 0 bases from J, the junction contained 6 bases not matched to a gene. The CDR3 length is 15 residues. The CDR3 is CASSPPGQGSYEQYF. The CDR3 nucleotides are TGTGCCAGCTCTCCCCCGGGACAGGGCTCCTACGAGCAGTACTTC.

J is TRBJ2-3 and V is TRBV7-9; D is possibly TRBD1 (6 bases). Germline values: CDR1 SEHNR, CDR2 FQNEAQ (reference sequence). Trimming stripped 2 bases from V and 2 bases from J, with 11 bases between. This CDR3 region has 15 residues. CDR3 in amino acids: CASSLKGVYTDTQYF. In DNA, the CDR3 is TGTGCCAGCAGCTTAAAGGGGGTGTACACAGATACGCAGTATTTT.

This sequence joins TRBV11-2 and TRBJ2-1; 8 nucleotides match TRBD1. V was pared by 1 base and J by 5 bases, with 1 base of the junction left unmatched. This CDR3 spans 14 amino acids. The germline V gene has CDR1 SGHAT and CDR2 FQNNGV. The CDR3 nucleotides read TGTGCCAGCAGCTTAGGACAGGGGAACAATGAGCAGTTCTTC. It is translated as CASSLGQGNNEQFF.

This rearrangement joins TRBV11-2 to TRBJ2-5; 11 bases line up with TRBD1. Trimming cost V 5 bases and J 5 bases; bases outside gene matches: 7. Looked up from germline, CDR1 is SGHAT and CDR2 is FQNNGV. This CDR3 region has 15 residues. CDR3 loop: CASSVTGTGGETQYF. The CDR3 DNA is TGTGCCAGCAGCGTGACCGGGACAGGGGGGGAGACCCAGTACTTC.

The gene calls are TRBV11-2 and TRBJ2-3, with TRBD2 matching 10 bases. CDR1 and CDR2 (germline): SGHAT, FQNNGV. This CDR3 region has 16 residues. Trimming at V came to 1 base and at J to 4 bases, leaving 5 bases not matched to a gene. The CDR3: CASSLVGSGGSDTQYF. As DNA, the CDR3 is TGTGCCAGCAGCTTAGTTGGTAGCGGGGGGTCAGATACGCAGTATTTT.

The chain combines TRBV7-3 with TRBJ1-2; perhaps TRBD1 as D (5 bases). Trimming removed 0 bases at V and 2 bases at J, with 10 bases between. The CDR3 spans 15 residues. From germline, CDR1 is SGHTA and CDR2 FQGTGA. The CDR3 DNA is TGTGCCAGCAGCTTAACGGCAGGGCCGAACTATGGCTACACCTTC. Translation: CASSLTAGPNYGYTF.

The chain couples TRBV5-1 to TRBJ2-7; 9 positions agree with TRBD2. Trimming cost V 0 bases and J 5 bases; bases outside gene matches: 3. The CDR3 is 14 amino acids. Germline lookup yields CDR1 SGHRS and CDR2 YFSETQ. The CDR3 reads CASSLGRGGDEQYF. The CDR3, as DNA: TGCGCCAGCAGCTTGGGGCGGGGGGGCGACGAGCAGTACTTC.

This clone came up a few times. This chain joins TRBV2 and TRBJ1-5, with TRBD1 matching 7 bases. V lost 7 bases, J lost 3 bases, and 6 bases stayed unmatched. The CDR3 totals 14 residues. Germline V gene sequence: CDR1 SNHLY, CDR2 FYNNEI. This CDR3 reads CASTWGTVNQPQHF. CDR3 DNA: TGTGCCAGCACTTGGGGGACAGTCAATCAGCCCCAGCATTTT.

The chain is built from TRBV9 and TRBJ2-1, with 14 bases that match TRBD2. CDR1 is SGDLS, CDR2 YYNGEE, per germline. This CDR3 spans 17 amino acids. Trimming took 2 bases from V and 10 from J; bases not matched to a gene: 11. CDR3 protein: CASSVGSGLAGGIEQFF. As DNA, the CDR3 is TGTGCCAGCAGCGTTGGGTCAGGACTAGCGGGGGGTATCGAGCAGTTCTTC.

V and J are TRBV5-6 and TRBJ1-2; D gene uncertain. The CDR3 loop spans 12 amino acids. The V end lost 0 bases, the J end lost 4 bases, and 4 bases lay between the germline ends. The germline CDR1 and CDR2 sequences are SGHDT and YYEEEE. The CDR3: CASSLGGYGYTF. As DNA, the CDR3 is TGTGCCAGCAGCTTGGGAGGCTATGGCTACACCTTC.

This chain links TRBV25-1 with TRBJ2-7, with a tentative D call TRBD2 (5 bases). Per the germline V gene, CDR1 is MGHDK and CDR2 is SYGVNS. There are 14 residues in the CDR3. Trimming took 8 bases from V and 4 from J, leaving 18 bases between them. The CDR3 here is CASVSPGTGYEQYF. The CDR3 bases are TGTGCCAGCGTGTCGCCAGGTACGGGGTACGAGCAGTACTTC.

This chain links TRBV30 with TRBJ2-7, with 14 positions matching TRBD2. This CDR3 region has 16 residues. The J segment lost 4 bases and the V segment lost 3 bases, leaving 8 bases of the junction unmatched. Germline assignment: CDR1 GTSNPN and CDR2 SVGIG (reference sequence). The CDR3 region has the DNA TGTGCCTGGAGCGGCGGGACTAGCGGGGGTGGGTACGAGCAGTACTTC. This translates into CAWSGGTSGGGYEQYF. Based on the CDR3 plus reference TRBV30 and TRBJ2-7, the full variable domain is SQTIHQWPATLVQPVGSPLSLECTVEGTSNPNLYWYRQAAGRGLQLLFYSVGIGQISSEVPQNLSASRPQDRQFILSSKKLLLSDSGFYLCAWSGGTSGGGYEQYFGPGTRLTVT.

With regard to this clone: A read error may produce the germline difference seen at one junction end. This chain links TRBV5-6 with TRBJ2-5, with D tentatively TRBD2 (5 bases). This CDR3 has 10 amino acids. Germline V gene data show CDR1 as SGHDT and CDR2 as YYEEEE. The CDR3: CASFRETPYF. In DNA form, the CDR3 reads TGTGCCAGCTTTAGGGAGACCCCGTACTTC.